This T cell receptor (beta chain) was captured in a study of TIL therapy for anti-PD-1-resistant metastatic lung cancer. For the study at large: Patients had a median age of approximately 50 years (range roughly 38-85).

The immunoSEQ assay was v3. Sequencing was performed with immunoSEQ multiplex PCR; in TCRdb, only in-frame clones are kept and a portion is missing. Counted here are tens of thousands of clones, roughly 70% occurring once; the ten biggest clones make up roughly 6.1%. V was shortened by 5 bases and J by 2 bases, with 12 bases between the two germline ends. CDR3 length equals 14 residues. CDR1 is SEHNR, CDR2 FQNEAQ, per germline (reference sequence). The sample's time point: pre-treatment sample, taken before nivolumab and TIL therapy. The J gene is TRBJ1-2, the V gene TRBV7-9, with a weak D call TRBD1 (6 bases). The source of this sequence is a person aged 25-85 years with non-small cell lung cancer. The specimen comprised blood, sampled at baseline. The DNA of the CDR3 is TGTGCCAGCAGCCGCTGGGACAAAAACTATGGCTACACCTTC. Translation: CASSRWDKNYGYTF. Full variable domain (rest looked up from reference TRBV7-9 and TRBJ1-2): DTGVSQNPRHKITKRGQNVTFRCDPISEHNRLYWYRQTLGQGPEFLTYFQNEAQLEKSRLLSDRFSAERPKGSFSTLEIQRTEQGDSAMYLCASSRWDKNYGYTFGSGTRLTVV.